A single sample gave rise to the 29 T cell receptor beta chains below, sequenced in a study of T cell changes during pregnancy in multiple sclerosis. Only in-frame clones appear in the TCRdb table, and some are missing; sequencing was by immunoSEQ multiplex PCR. The sample includes tens of thousands of clones, approximately 91% of them seen just once. Specimen: peripheral blood, collected in the second trimester of pregnancy. These receptors came from a female donor in good health, enrolled as a control in a pregnancy study.

The chain uses TRBV19 and TRBJ2-4, with D possibly being TRBD1 (5 bases). Germline values: CDR1 LNHDA, CDR2 SQIVND (reference sequence). V was clipped by 4 bases and J by 3 bases, with 16 bases between them. There are 16 residues in the CDR3. CDR3 in DNA: TGTGCCAGTAGTAATAACCGCCAGGGTGGCAAAAACATTCAGTACTTC. It specifies CASSNNRQGGKNIQYF.

The rearrangement links TRBV2 to TRBJ2-3, with 15 bases aligning to TRBD2. In germline, CDR1 is SNHLY, CDR2 FYNNEI. CDR3 length equals 15 residues. With V trimmed by 6 bases and J by 6 bases, 4 bases remained unmatched. The CDR3 region has the DNA TGTGCCAGCAGAGGACTAGCGGGAGGGCGGGATACGCAGTATTTT. Amino acids: CASRGLAGGRDTQYF.

The V and J genes are TRBV5-1 and TRBJ2-7, with 8 bases that match TRBD1. The CDR3 is 14 amino acids. Trimming took 0 bases from V and 6 from J; bases not matched to a gene: 5. Germline V gives CDR1 SGHRS, CDR2 YFSETQ. The CDR3 DNA reads TGCGCCAGCAGCTTGGAACAGGGGGTGGGCGAGCAGTACTTC. Translated, it gives CASSLEQGVGEQYF.

A single count supports this clone. The chain joins TRBV7-2 to TRBJ2-1; D is possibly TRBD2 (7 bases). Per germline, CDR1 SGHTA and CDR2 FQGNSA. This CDR3 contains 15 residues. V was clipped by 5 bases and J by 1 base, with 12 bases between them. Here the CDR3 reads CASSPGGPSYNEQFF. The CDR3, as DNA: TGTGCCAGCAGCCCCGGGGGGCCTTCCTACAATGAGCAGTTCTTC.

The V gene is TRBV4-3, the J gene TRBJ2-6; D gene unclear. From germline, CDR1 is LGHNA and CDR2 YSLEER. The CDR3 runs 16 residues. V gave up 0 bases and J gave up 4 bases, with 10 bases separating them. Here the CDR3 DNA reads TGCGCCAGCAGCCAAGATCTCGGGTCGGGGGCCAACGTCCTGACTTTC. Translating gives CASSQDLGSGANVLTF.

The genes are TRBV11-2 and TRBJ2-5; 12 positions agree with TRBD2. Germline assignment: CDR1 SGHAT and CDR2 FQNNGV. The trim removed 4 bases at V and 5 bases at J, leaving 8 bases unmatched. This CDR3 spans 16 amino acids. In DNA, the CDR3 is TGTGCCAGCAGCTCGCCTAGCGGGGGGGCCTGGGAGACCCAGTACTTC. Translated, it gives CASSSPSGGAWETQYF.

The CDR3 region has the DNA TGTGCCAGCAGTCTAGCGGGAGTGGCGGCCTACAATGAGCAGTTCTTC. Residues: CASSLAGVAAYNEQFF. The genes are TRBV28 and TRBJ2-1, with TRBD2 matching 10 bases. The CDR3 is 16 residues long. The trim removed 5 bases at V and 2 bases at J, leaving 6 bases unmatched. Germline-derived CDR1 and CDR2 are MDHEN and SYDVKM.

The chain is built from TRBV5-1 and TRBJ2-1; the D gene is possibly TRBD2 (6 bases). The CDR3 is made up of 12 amino acids. Germline values: CDR1 SGHRS, CDR2 YFSETQ. Trimming cost V 2 bases and J 10 bases, with 10 bases left between them. This CDR3 reads CASSFEAGEQFF. The CDR3 DNA reads as TGCGCCAGCAGCTTCGAAGCGGGCGAGCAGTTCTTC.

This clone was recorded only once. The chain is built from TRBV28 and TRBJ1-5; the D gene is possibly TRBD1 (5 bases). Germline V gene data show CDR1 as MDHEN and CDR2 as SYDVKM. V gave up 5 bases and J gave up 1 base, with 12 bases separating them. The CDR3 extends over 15 amino acids. The CDR3 DNA follows: TGTGCCAGCAGTACGATAGACAGAAGCAATCAGCCCCAGCATTTT. This codes for CASSTIDRSNQPQHF.

The chain carries TRBV15 and TRBJ2-1, with a weak D call TRBD2 (5 bases). Germline CDR1 reads LNHNV; CDR2 reads YYDKDF (reference sequence). Trimming took 4 bases from V and 8 from J, leaving 18 bases between them. This CDR3 is built from 15 residues. In DNA form, the CDR3 reads TGTGCCACCAGCATCCCGACTTGGACTCACCATGAGCAGTTCTTC. This codes for CATSIPTWTHHEQFF. Full variable domain (outside the CDR3, taken from reference TRBV15 and TRBJ2-1): DAMVIQNPRYQVTQFGKPVTLSCSQTLNHNVMYWYQQKSSQAPKLLFHYYDKDFNNEADTPDNFQSRRPNTSFCFLDIRSPGLGDTAMYLCATSIPTWTHHEQFFGPGTRLTVL.

The J gene is TRBJ2-5, the V gene TRBV19; 11 bases fit TRBD1. Germline V gene data show CDR1 as LNHDA and CDR2 as SQIVND (reference sequence). V was pared by 9 bases and J by 1 base, with 16 bases of the junction left unmatched. This CDR3 contains 18 residues. The CDR3 sequence: CARATGTGGGRIQETQYF. CDR3 DNA sequence: TGTGCCAGGGCCACTGGGACAGGGGGGGGAAGAATCCAAGAGACCCAGTACTTC.

The V call is TRBV4-1, the J call TRBJ2-2; possible D gene TRBD1, 5 bases. Germline assignment: CDR1 MGHRA and CDR2 YSYEKL. The CDR3 contains 15 residues. Trimming cost V 4 bases and J 6 bases, with 15 bases left between them. CDR3 residues: CASSLGPGFPGELFF. For the CDR3, the DNA is TGCGCCAGCAGCCTTGGGCCAGGGTTCCCCGGGGAGCTGTTTTTT.

The genes are TRBV4-1 and TRBJ1-1, with a possible D match to TRBD1 (5 bases). Trimming took off 4 bases at V and 0 bases at J, with 18 bases between the two ends. This CDR3 has 17 amino acids. In germline, CDR1 is MGHRA, CDR2 YSYEKL. This chain's CDR3 is CASSPLGQSGVNTEAFF. The CDR3 DNA is TGCGCCAGCAGCCCGCTAGGACAATCGGGGGTGAACACTGAAGCTTTCTTT.

The chain uses TRBV6-5 and TRBJ2-7; a weak D match, TRBD1 (5 bases). The germline V gene encodes CDR1 MNHEY and CDR2 SVGAGI. The CDR3 length is 15 residues. V dropped 6 bases and J dropped 0 bases, with 15 bases sitting between them. CDR3 DNA: TGTGCCAGCAGCTACGACAGCATATCCTCCTACGAGCAGTACTTC. This translates into CASSYDSISSYEQYF.

A single count supports this clone. This CDR3 is CASSFTGTGPYEQYF. CDR3 bases: TGTGCCAGCAGTTTCACCGGGACAGGGCCCTACGAGCAGTACTTC. J is TRBJ2-7 and V is TRBV6-5; 9 bases are a match to TRBD1. J lost 2 bases, V lost 4 bases, and 6 bases had no gene match. Germline lookup yields CDR1 MNHEY and CDR2 SVGAGI. CDR3 size: 15 residues.

CDR3 protein: CASSSGHTEGEKLFF. The CDR3 nucleotides read TGTGCCAGCAGCTCTGGACACACGGAGGGTGAAAAACTGTTTTTT. This chain links TRBV7-8 with TRBJ1-4; tentative D call: TRBD1 (5 bases). The V gene's germline CDR1 is SGHVS and CDR2 FQNEAQ. V lost 4 bases and J 7 bases, leaving 16 bases between the germline ends. CDR3 length: 15 residues.

V is TRBV9 and J is TRBJ1-2; 7 bases are a match to TRBD1. V lost 7 bases, J lost 4 bases, and 7 bases stayed unmatched. The CDR3 has 13 amino acids. Germline V gives CDR1 SGDLS, CDR2 YYNGEE. This CDR3 is CASGTAGFYGYTF. As DNA, the CDR3 is TGTGCCAGCGGGACAGCCGGATTCTATGGCTACACCTTC.

The chain uses TRBV27 and TRBJ2-2; D is uncertain. Trimming stripped 3 bases from V and 1 base from J, with 6 bases between. CDR1 is MNHEY, CDR2 SMNVEV, per germline (reference sequence). The CDR3 is 14 residues long. CDR3 sequence: CASSFGRNTGELFF. The CDR3 nucleotides read TGTGCCAGCAGTTTTGGCAGGAACACCGGGGAGCTGTTTTTT.

V usage is TRBV2 and J usage is TRBJ1-1, with D possibly TRBD1 on 6 matching bases. The ends were cut back, 6 bases at V and 5 bases at J, with 16 bases in the middle. The length of the CDR3 is 14 residues. Germline assignment: CDR1 SNHLY and CDR2 FYNNEI. In nucleotides, the CDR3 is TGTGCCAGCAGAGTCCTACAGGGCCTGACTGAAGCTTTCTTT. This encodes CASRVLQGLTEAFF.

With regard to this clone: Germline is not matched at one junction end, which may reflect a read error. This CDR3 reads CASSLAAASGYNEQFF. For the CDR3, the DNA is TGTGCTAGCAGCTTAGCGGCGGCTAGCGGTTACAATGAGCAGTTCTTC. J is TRBJ2-1 and V is TRBV7-7, with 7 nucleotides matching TRBD2. Germline loops: CDR1 SSHAT, CDR2 FNYEAQ (reference sequence). CDR3 length equals 16 residues. The complete variable domain, with remaining parts taken from reference TRBV7-7 and TRBJ2-1, reads GAGVSQSPRYKVTKRGQDVTLRCDPISSHATLYWYQQALGQGPEFLTYFNYEAQPDKSGLPSDRFSAERPEGSISTLTIQRTEQRDSAMYRCASSLAAASGYNEQFFGPGTRLTVL.

The V gene is TRBV5-4, the J gene TRBJ1-6; 7 positions match TRBD1. V was clipped by 0 bases and J by 6 bases; unmatched bases: 6. The CDR3 consists of 16 residues. Germline-derived CDR1 and CDR2 are SGHNT and YYREEE (reference sequence). CDR3 nucleotides: TGTGCCAGCAGCTTGGGGTCCCCAGGGGGTAATTCACCCCTCCACTTT. Its translation: CASSLGSPGGNSPLHF.

This clone was detected a few times. The CDR3 DNA sequence: TGTGCCAGCAGCTTCAGGGACACTGAAGCTTTCTTT. Protein: CASSFRDTEAFF. The chain links TRBV7-9 to TRBJ1-1, with D possibly matching TRBD1 (5 bases). The CDR3 covers 12 residues. The germline CDR1 and CDR2 sequences are SEHNR and FQNEAQ (reference sequence). V dropped 3 bases and J dropped 3 bases, with 5 bases sitting between them.

The chain recombines TRBV4-1 with TRBJ1-2, with 7 bases aligning to TRBD1. The V gene's germline CDR1 is MGHRA and CDR2 YSYEKL. The length of the CDR3 is 15 residues. V lost 0 bases to trimming and J lost 4 bases; unmatched junction nucleotides: 5. CDR3 DNA sequence: TGCGCCAGCAGCCAAGAAGGGGGCGTAGGCTATGGCTACACCTTC. Translation: CASSQEGGVGYGYTF.

The chain recombines TRBV5-6 with TRBJ2-1; 8 bases agree with TRBD1. Trimming took 4 bases from V and 0 from J; bases not matched to a gene: 6. This CDR3 is 16 amino acids long. Germline CDR1 reads SGHDT; CDR2 reads YYEEEE. This CDR3 reads CASSRRTGSSYNEQFF. The DNA for the CDR3 is TGTGCCAGCAGCAGAAGGACAGGGAGCTCCTACAATGAGCAGTTCTTC. Full variable domain (rest looked up from reference TRBV5-6 and TRBJ2-1): DAGVTQSPTHLIKTRGQQVTLRCSPKSGHDTVSWYQQALGQGPQFIFQYYEEEERQRGNFPDRFSGHQFPNYSSELNVNALLLGDSALYLCASSRRTGSSYNEQFFGPGTRLTVL.

The gene calls are TRBV5-1 and TRBJ1-3; TRBD1 matches at 8 bases. The V gene end was trimmed by 3 bases and the J gene end by 3 bases; junction bases not matched to a gene: 2. The CDR3 covers 14 residues. In germline, CDR1 is SGHRS, CDR2 YFSETQ. The CDR3: CASSSGGGGNTIYF. CDR3 DNA: TGCGCCAGCAGCTCAGGGGGCGGTGGAAACACCATATATTTT.

The V call is TRBV4-3, the J call TRBJ2-3, with 7 bases matching TRBD2. The CDR3 runs to 15 residues. V trimming: 1 base; J trimming: 7 bases; junction bases outside the gene matches: 8. Germline lookup yields CDR1 LGHNA and CDR2 YSLEER. CDR3 nucleotides: TGCGCCAGCAGCCAAGCCTTAGTCGGGGGGAATACGCAGTATTTT. Protein product: CASSQALVGGNTQYF.

The V gene is TRBV11-2, the J gene TRBJ1-1; 7 bases match TRBD1. Germline CDR1 and CDR2: SGHAT and FQNNGV. With V trimmed by 6 bases and J by 4 bases, 11 bases remained unmatched. The CDR3 has 15 residues. The chain's CDR3 is CASSFKTGVFTEAFF. The CDR3 coding sequence is TGTGCCAGCAGTTTTAAAACAGGGGTGTTCACTGAAGCTTTCTTT.

J is TRBJ2-5 and V is TRBV11-2, with D possibly TRBD1 on 6 matching bases. Trimming took 0 bases from V and 6 from J, leaving 11 bases between them. CDR3 length: 14 residues. Germline V gives CDR1 SGHAT, CDR2 FQNNGV. The CDR3 region is CASSLEGRGKTQYF. The CDR3 coding sequence is TGTGCCAGCAGCTTAGAAGGCAGGGGAAAGACCCAGTACTTC.

The rearrangement links TRBV7-3 to TRBJ2-7; the D gene is possibly TRBD1 (6 bases). Germline V gives CDR1 SGHTA, CDR2 FQGTGA. The CDR3 sequence is 13 residues long. Trimming removed 5 bases from V and 7 bases from J, with 15 bases in between. The CDR3 nucleotides read TGTGCCAGCAGCCCGACAGGCGTGGGGGAGCAGTACTTC. It specifies CASSPTGVGEQYF.